This TCR beta chain was retrieved from a study of CD4 T cells in relation to SARS-CoV-2 and coronaviruses. Overall study: After approximately 10 days of antigen culture, PBMC TCR beta CDR3s were sequenced. Shared crossreactive spike epitopes were mapped to their HLA restriction.

Assay used: immunoSEQ multiplex PCR; TCRdb lists only in-frame clones, some missing. The sample includes 26,000 or so clones, more than 60% of them seen just once. Study findings and constraints: Samples before the pandemic and after infection were not matched within any donor. SARS-CoV-2-driven expansion was significantly weaker in crossreactive than monoreactive clones.

The CDR3 contains 16 residues. After removal of 4 bases from V and 1 base from J, the junction contained 1 base not matched to a gene. The germline V gene encodes CDR1 SEHNR and CDR2 FQNEAQ (reference sequence). Unexposed donor CD4+ T cells date from about 2011-2018, before the COVID-19 pandemic. Isolation of CD4+ T cells took place after nine to ten days in culture. This clone came up a few times. Its antigen remains unknown. The rearrangement links TRBV7-9 to TRBJ2-2; TRBD2 matches at 12 bases. Material for sequencing was CD4+ T cells from PBMCs, cultured in vitro. The TCR comes from a human donor in good health. The CDR3 sequence: CASSSTSGRNTGELFF. DNA of the CDR3: TGTGCCAGCAGCTCGACTAGCGGGAGGAACACCGGGGAGCTGTTTTTT.